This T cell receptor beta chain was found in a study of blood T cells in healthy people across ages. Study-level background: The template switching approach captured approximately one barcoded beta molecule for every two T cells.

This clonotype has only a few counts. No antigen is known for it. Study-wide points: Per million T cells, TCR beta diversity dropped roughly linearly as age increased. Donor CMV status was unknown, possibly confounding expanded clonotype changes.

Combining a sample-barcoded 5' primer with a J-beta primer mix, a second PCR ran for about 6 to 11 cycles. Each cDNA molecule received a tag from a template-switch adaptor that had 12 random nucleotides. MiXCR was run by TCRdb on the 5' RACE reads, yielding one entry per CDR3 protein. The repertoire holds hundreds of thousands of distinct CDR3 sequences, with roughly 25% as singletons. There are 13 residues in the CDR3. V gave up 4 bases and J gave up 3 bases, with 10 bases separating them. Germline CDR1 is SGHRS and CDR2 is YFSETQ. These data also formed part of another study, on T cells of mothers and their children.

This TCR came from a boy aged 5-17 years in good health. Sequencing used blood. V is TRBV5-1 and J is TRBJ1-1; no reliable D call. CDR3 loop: CASSTTGYTEAFF. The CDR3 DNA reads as TGCGCCAGCAGCACTACCGGGTACACTGAAGCTTTCTTT.